This TCR beta chain derives from a study of T cell responses to AZD1222 COVID-19 vaccine. Study-level results: Just a handful of people given AZD1222 tested seropositive at baseline.

Germline CDR1 is LNHDA and CDR2 is SQIVND (reference sequence). V was trimmed by 3 bases and J by 8 bases, leaving 13 bases between them. This CDR3 spans 13 amino acids. Sequencing was performed with immunoSEQ multiplex PCR; in TCRdb, only in-frame clones are kept and a portion is missing. The sample shows 150,000 to 200,000 clones, 85% to 95% of them seen only once. Worth noting for this clone: Its target is unknown.

Specimen: peripheral blood, collected on day 0 of AZD1222 vaccination. The TCR sequence derives from an adult in good health. The chain has TRBV19 and TRBJ1-2; perhaps TRBD1 as D (5 bases). The CDR3 DNA is TGTGCCAGTAGTATCCAGGTCGAGGGGGGCTACACCTTC. Protein product: CASSIQVEGGYTF.